This is a list of T cell receptor beta chains from one sample in a study of metastatic and nonmetastatic thyroid tumors. TCRdb re-clonotyped the PCR reads through MiXCR. The table has over 30,000 clones, around 7% seen once; the top ten hold around 44%. Sample: blood. The receptors shown here come from a female donor with papillary thyroid cancer or a benign thyroid nodule (not recorded which). Some clones in this sample may be carry-over from other donors' samples. CDR3s include the opening cysteine and the closing phenylalanine or tryptophan. The order of the fields is CDR3 protein, V gene, D gene. D genes are given only for firm matches.

CASSPWRSSNTGELFF | TRBV5-1 | NA
CASSYLGGSNSPLHF | TRBV6-6 | NA
CASSTPAVAGANVLTF | TRBV28 | NA
CASSPNQGSAYEQYF | TRBV3-1 | NA
CASSPRDTNYGYTF | TRBV18 | NA
CASSQGAPAYGYTF | TRBV25-1 | TRBD1
CSARGNPNQGLMDEQYF | TRBV20-1 | NA
CASSLGFSGNEQFF | TRBV7-9 | NA
CASSYGSGAGNQPQHF | TRBV6-2/TRBV6-3 | NA
CASSIAGPTFGNTIYF | TRBV4-1 | NA
CASSQGQGGQPQHF | TRBV3-1 | TRBD1
CASRLRQGIGYTF | TRBV6-1 | TRBD1
CASSARYEQYF | TRBV12-3/TRBV12-4 | NA
CASSQDNAGVTGYTF | TRBV4-1 | NA
CSARGLGLETQYF | TRBV20-1 | TRBD2
CASSERLSSYEQYF | TRBV28 | NA
CSARVQGLAYGYTF | TRBV20-1 | NA